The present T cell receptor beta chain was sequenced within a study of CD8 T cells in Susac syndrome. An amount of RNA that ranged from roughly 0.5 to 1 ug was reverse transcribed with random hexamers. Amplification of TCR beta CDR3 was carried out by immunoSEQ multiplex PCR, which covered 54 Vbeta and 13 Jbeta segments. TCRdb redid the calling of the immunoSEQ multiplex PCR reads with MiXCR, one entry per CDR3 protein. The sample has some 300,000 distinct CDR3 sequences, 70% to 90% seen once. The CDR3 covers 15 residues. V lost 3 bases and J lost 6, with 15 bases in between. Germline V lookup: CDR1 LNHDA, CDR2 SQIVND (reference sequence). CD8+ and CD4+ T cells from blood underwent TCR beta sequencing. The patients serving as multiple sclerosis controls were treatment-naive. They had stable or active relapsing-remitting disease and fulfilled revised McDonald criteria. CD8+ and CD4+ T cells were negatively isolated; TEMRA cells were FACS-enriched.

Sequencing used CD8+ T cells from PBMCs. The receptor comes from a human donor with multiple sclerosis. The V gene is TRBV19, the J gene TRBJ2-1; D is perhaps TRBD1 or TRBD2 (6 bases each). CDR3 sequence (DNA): TGTGCCAGTAGTATCGGGGGCGTGGGAAGCAATGAGCAGTTCTTC. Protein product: CASSIGGVGSNEQFF.